The 11 T cell receptor beta chains below were found in one sample sequenced in a study of blood T cells in healthy people across ages. Together with a sample-barcoded 5' primer, a J-beta primer mix was included in a second PCR lasting about 7 to 11 cycles. Via MiXCR, TCRdb re-called the 5' RACE reads, giving one row per CDR3 protein. The data contain around 750,000 distinct CDR3 sequences, less than 70% of them singletons. Sequenced material: blood. These receptors all come from a man older than 75 in good health.

The table lists this clonotype with a few counts. The V gene is TRBV20-1, the J gene TRBJ2-7, with D uncertain. The CDR3 contains 14 residues. The V end lost 0 bases, the J end lost 0 bases, and 9 bases lay between the germline ends. From germline, CDR1 is DFQATT and CDR2 SNEGSKA (reference sequence). CDR3 nucleotides: TGCAGTGCTAGAGAGGGCGTACGCTCCTACGAGCAGTACTTC. It encodes CSAREGVRSYEQYF.

The chain employs TRBV12-3 or TRBV12-4 and TRBJ2-4, with 7 bases matching TRBD2. The assigned J gene may be wrong: the sequence end matches TRBJ2-7 better. The CDR3 loop spans 15 amino acids. In nucleotides, the CDR3 is TGTGCCAGCACTCGCGGTGGGAGCGGGACCTACGAGCAGTACTTC. It specifies CASTRGGSGTYEQYF.

This clonotype was seen only a few times. The rearrangement links TRBV12-3 or TRBV12-4 to TRBJ1-2, with TRBD1 as a possible D gene (6 bases). Trimming took off 3 bases at V and 11 bases at J, with 13 bases between the two ends. The CDR3 is 12 amino acids. CDR3 in amino acids: CASSLGGAGYTF. The CDR3 DNA follows: TGTGCCAGCAGTTTGGGGGGGGCTGGTTACACCTTC.

This clonotype was observed a handful of times. The rearrangement uses TRBV9 and TRBJ2-3; no reliable D call. The CDR3 totals 13 residues. Trimming pared 0 bases from V and 3 bases from J, leaving 5 bases between. Per the germline V gene, CDR1 is SGDLS and CDR2 is YYNGEE. The DNA for the CDR3 is TGTGCCAGCAGCGTAGGGCAGACAGATACGCAGTATTTT. Translation: CASSVGQTDTQYF.

This chain joins TRBV20-1 and TRBJ2-1, with 10 bases matching TRBD2. Germline V gene lookup returns CDR1 DFQATT and CDR2 SNEGSKA (reference sequence). The ends lost 0 bases at V and 2 bases at J; junction bases unmatched: 7. The CDR3 length is 17 residues. This CDR3 is CSARDPIAGGPYNEQFF. The CDR3 nucleotides are TGCAGTGCTAGAGACCCTATAGCGGGAGGTCCCTACAATGAGCAGTTCTTC.

This rearrangement joins TRBV20-1 to TRBJ2-3, with D uncertain. V was pared by 0 bases and J by 14 bases, with 18 bases between. From germline, CDR1 is DFQATT and CDR2 SNEGSKA (reference sequence). The CDR3 totals 13 residues. The CDR3 loop reads CSARDHLSSHAYF. The CDR3 bases are TGCAGTGCTAGAGATCACCTGAGTTCACACGCGTATTTT.

Notes on this clonotype: A junction boundary mismatches the germline segment, possibly from a read error. This chain links TRBV7-2 with TRBJ2-1; D possibly corresponds to TRBD1 (5 bases). CDR1 and CDR2 from the germline V gene are SGHTA and FQGNSA. The CDR3 contains 12 residues. The DNA of the CDR3 is TGTGCCGGCAGCTTAGCCACAGGCGGGCAGTTCTTC. This encodes CAGSLATGGQFF.

This clonotype was seen more than once but under ten times. The chain recombines TRBV12-3 or TRBV12-4 with TRBJ1-2; tentative D call: TRBD1 (6 bases). Deletions cut 1 base from V and 8 bases from J, with 20 bases between. This CDR3 comprises 16 residues. CDR3 sequence reads: CASSLGGADLAKGYTF. CDR3 DNA: TGTGCCAGCAGTTTAGGGGGGGCGGACCTCGCTAAAGGCTACACCTTC.

This chain uses TRBV5-1 with TRBJ2-5; the D gene is possibly TRBD1 (6 bases). CDR1 and CDR2 from the germline V gene are SGHRS and YFSETQ. The V and J ends lost 4 bases and 8 bases respectively, with 18 bases between them. The CDR3 length is 14 residues. As DNA, the CDR3 is TGCGCCAGCAGCGTGAGGGACAACGTCGACACCCAGTACTTC. It is translated as CASSVRDNVDTQYF.

This clonotype was detected only once. One end of the junction does not line up with germline, which may come from a read error. The chain is built from TRBV18 and TRBJ1-2, with no clear D. Germline V lookup: CDR1 KGHSH, CDR2 LQKENI. CDR3 length: 13 amino acids. The CDR3 region has the DNA TGTGCCAGCCCACCAGTAACGGAATATGGCTACACCTTC. It translates to CASPPVTEYGYTF.

V usage is TRBV6-2 or TRBV6-3 and J usage is TRBJ2-5; the match to TRBD2 covers 10 bases. After removal of 3 bases from V and 4 bases from J, the junction contained 2 bases not matched to a gene. CDR3 size: 14 residues. CDR1 and CDR2 (germline): MNHEY, SVGEGT. The CDR3 loop reads CASSYVAGGETQYF. The CDR3 region has the DNA TGTGCCAGCAGTTATGTAGCGGGAGGAGAGACCCAGTACTTC.